This TCR beta chain was recorded in a study of Ad26.COV2.S vaccination and SARS-CoV-2 variants (dated by TCRdb to 2020 to 2023). With respect to the entire study: Vaccine-arm donors came from COV1001, a multicentre, randomized, double-blind, placebo-controlled phase I-IIa trial of Ad26.COV2.S in healthy adults. Ad26.COV2.S was administered intramuscularly at 5 x 10^10 or 1 x 10^11 viral particles, either as a single shot or as two shots given 56 days apart. TCRbeta repertoire sequencing served as the tool for gauging how specific and how broad the SARS-CoV-2-reactive T cell receptors were following Ad26.COV2.S vaccination. A total of 32 samples were included in the TCR-sequenced set, comprising around 20 Ad26.COV2.S vaccine recipients, 5 placebo recipients and 8 SARS-CoV-2 convalescent individuals. Participants in the trial were split at random into five groups of five each, receiving low-dose or high-dose Ad26.COV2.S once or twice, or else placebo on both occasions. Throughout the experiments and outcome assessment, investigators stayed blinded to trial group allocation. The study at large found these results: The authors noted that total T cell responses may have been underestimated by the TCR breadth and depth analyses. The study was not powered for comparison of responses between vaccine doses or regimens. Vaccine and placebo recipients had comparable non-spike TCR breadth, which fits with the vaccine containing only spike. After vaccination, spike-specific CD8+ and CD4+ T cell responses were reported to show substantial breadth. Spike-specific TCR breadth was higher in Ad26.COV2.S recipients than in placebo recipients (P = 0.0014).

The sample's treatment or condition label, in plain terms: some 20 received Ad26.COV2.S at low or high dose, single or two shots; several received placebo; per-sample allocation not given. For vaccine and placebo recipients, the sequenced repertoires came from samples collected on day 63 after the first injection. Cohort 1b enrolled about 25 adults aged 18-55 years at a single site in Boston, USA, between 29 July and 7 August 2020. Ad26.COV2.S was a replication-incompetent adenovirus type 26 vector that expressed a prefusion-stabilized SARS-CoV-2 spike protein derived from the original Wuhan strain. The immunoSEQ Assay was used to sequence TCRbeta CDR3 regions. After extraction, genomic DNA underwent amplification by bias-controlled multiplex PCR, followed by high-throughput sequencing. As for the original processing: To quantify the absolute abundance of each unique TCRbeta CDR3 region, sequences were collapsed and filtered. T cell fraction was estimated by normalization of TCRbeta template counts to usable DNA, with usable DNA being measured through amplification of reference genes present in all nucleated cells. Repertoire TCRs were annotated as SARS-CoV-2-specific by exact matching of V gene, CDR3 amino acid sequence and J gene to a known reactive TCR set. The reference SARS-CoV-2 TCR set was derived from MIRA and filtered for enrichment in COVID-19-positive ImmuneCODE repertoires, a step that removed public or cross-reactive TCRs. Using the MIRA antigens, annotated TCRs were further analysed by specific ORF or by position within an ORF. Breadth was defined as annotated unique rearrangements over total unique productive rearrangements; depth was the summed frequency of those rearrangements. Two-sided Wilcoxon rank-sum tests were applied when comparing TCR breadth between groups. TCRdb's version of the immuneACCESS table is confined to in-frame rearrangements and falls short of the full clone set. An unresolved V gene accounts for under half of the shortfall where checked; the remainder is of unknown origin. V, J and clone size are taken as reported in that table, and D and trimming were inferred from the DNA itself. The table for this sample lists fewer than 300,000 clones; approximately 87% of them were counted only once. The top ten clonotypes cover 2.5% to 3.5% of the sample.

The V and J ends are trimmed by 1 base and 7 bases, leaving 11 bases between them. The germline V gene provides CDR1 SGHAT and CDR2 FQNNGV. CDR3 length: 15 amino acids, cysteine to phenylalanine. Solely the CDR3 DNA is kept, with 45 bases framed from the first base. Comments on this clone: This clone's antigen is unknown. No qualities accompany the bases; no much larger clone lies one base away.

This clonotype was sampled from a person aged 18-65 years who received the Ad26.COV2.S COVID-19 vaccine or a placebo. In this chain, TRBV11-2 is recombined with TRBJ2-6; no D segment can be confidently identified. Sequences were derived from peripheral blood, sampled in a trial of Ad26.COV2.S vaccine versus placebo. Read as DNA, the sequence is TGTGCCAGCAGCTTAGCAGGTGTGAGTGCCAACGTCCTGACTTTC. This sequence encodes CASSLAGVSANVLTF. Beyond the CDR3, the reference TRBV11-2 and TRBJ2-6 genes provide the residues; the full variable domain reads: EAGVAQSPRYKIIEKRQSVAFWCNPISGHATLYWYQQILGQGPKLLIQFQNNGVVDDSQLPKDRFSAERLKGVDSTLKIQPAKLEDSAVYLCASSLAGVSANVLTFGAGSRLTVL.